The entry that follows covers one TCR beta chain sequence. The data belong to a study of blood T cell repertoires in COVID-19. Profiled with immunoSEQ multiplex PCR; TCRdb holds only in-frame clones, not every one. The repertoire holds 100,000 to 120,000 clones, with 81% as singletons. Germline V CDR1 and CDR2: MNHNS, SASEGT. The V gene end was trimmed by 1 base and the J gene end by 0 bases; junction bases not matched to a gene: 11. This CDR3 comprises 19 residues. The sample comprised peripheral blood. V is TRBV6-1 and J is TRBJ2-7; 11 bases are a match to TRBD2. The receptor's source is a man aged 50-60 years with acute or convalescent COVID-19. DNA for the CDR3: TGTGCCAGCAGTGAAGGCGGGGGACTAGCGGACCGGAGCTCCTACGAGCAGTACGTC. Protein sequence: CASSEGGGLADRSSYEQYV.